Each of the 15 T cell receptor beta chains below was sequenced from the same sample in a study of blood T cell repertoires in COVID-19. Sequencing was performed with immunoSEQ multiplex PCR; in TCRdb, only in-frame clones are kept and a portion is missing. The table shows some 120,000 clones, with roughly 88% occurring only once. The sample comprised peripheral blood. The receptors stem from a middle-aged man with acute or convalescent COVID-19.

The chain joins TRBV7-9 to TRBJ1-6; 7 positions match TRBD1. V trimming: 4 bases; J trimming: 7 bases; junction bases outside the gene matches: 10. The germline gives CDR1 SEHNR, CDR2 FQNEAQ (reference sequence). This CDR3 is built from 16 residues. The CDR3 nucleotides read TGTGCCAGCAGCTCGGGACAGAACATTGGGAATTCACCCCTCCACTTT. This encodes CASSSGQNIGNSPLHF.

This chain connects TRBV24-1 to TRBJ2-3; no clear D. The V gene's germline CDR1 is KGHDR and CDR2 SFDVKD. This CDR3 is 14 amino acids long. Trimming cost V 0 bases and J 8 bases, with 11 bases left between them. CDR3 loop: CATSDLQEEFTQYF. In DNA, the CDR3 is TGTGCCACCAGTGATTTGCAAGAGGAGTTTACGCAGTATTTT.

The chain carries TRBV19 and TRBJ1-5; D call uncertain. This CDR3 region has 14 residues. CDR1 is LNHDA, CDR2 SQIVND, per germline (reference sequence). Trimming shortened V by 1 base and J by 5 bases, and 9 bases separated the two germline ends. The CDR3 DNA follows: TGTGCCAGTAGTATAGGGCCGGAGCATCAGCCCCAGCATTTT. Translated: CASSIGPEHQPQHF.

Here the CDR3 DNA reads TGTGCCAGCACTGACCGGGGTAGAGTCAATCAGCCCCAGCATTTT. The encoded protein is CASTDRGRVNQPQHF. This rearrangement joins TRBV28 to TRBJ1-5; D unresolved. V was trimmed by 7 bases and J by 3 bases, leaving 16 bases between them. Germline loops: CDR1 MDHEN, CDR2 SYDVKM. This CDR3 has 15 amino acids.

This clone was counted once. The chain carries TRBV14 and TRBJ1-1; D is perhaps TRBD1 (6 bases). Germline CDR1 reads SGHDN; CDR2 reads FVKESK. The CDR3 runs to 14 residues. V was trimmed by 5 bases and J by 0 bases, leaving 10 bases between them. Here the CDR3 reads CASSAWTVNTEAFF. Here the CDR3 DNA reads TGTGCCAGCAGCGCTTGGACAGTGAACACTGAAGCTTTCTTT.

CDR3 region: CASSIAGTGSDTQYF. CDR3 coding DNA: TGTGCCAGTAGTATCGCCGGGACAGGGTCAGATACGCAGTATTTT. V gene TRBV19 combines with J gene TRBJ2-3, with 9 bases aligning to TRBD1. This CDR3 region has 15 residues. Germline CDR1 reads LNHDA; CDR2 reads SQIVND (reference sequence). V shed 3 bases, J shed 4 bases, and the junction held 5 bases outside the gene matches.

The CDR3 bases are TGCGCCAGCAGCCAAGTGTGGCGGGAGGCAGATACGCAGTATTTT. Translated, it gives CASSQVWREADTQYF. The chain couples TRBV4-1 to TRBJ2-3; 8 bases match TRBD2. The CDR3 spans 15 residues. V shed 1 base and J 4 bases; nucleotides not matched to a gene: 4. The germline gives CDR1 MGHRA, CDR2 YSYEKL.

The chain uses TRBV3-1 (or the pseudogene TRBV3-2) and TRBJ1-2; no clear D gene. The germline CDR1 and CDR2 sequences are LGHDT and YNNKEL (reference sequence). Trimming pared 0 bases from V and 4 bases from J, leaving 9 bases between. The CDR3 has 14 residues. CDR3 in amino acids: CASSQDLTGYGYTF. CDR3 bases: TGTGCCAGCAGCCAAGATCTGACGGGCTATGGCTACACCTTC.

This sequence joins TRBV28 and TRBJ1-4; 9 bases match TRBD1. The CDR3 is 16 amino acids. Germline V gene sequence: CDR1 MDHEN, CDR2 SYDVKM. V was clipped by 5 bases and J by 4 bases; unmatched bases: 8. CDR3 sequence: CASSPQGALGNEKLFF. The CDR3, as DNA: TGTGCCAGCAGTCCACAGGGGGCATTAGGTAATGAAAAACTGTTTTTT.

This chain connects TRBV18 to TRBJ1-1; maybe TRBD1 (5 bases). CDR3 length: 13 residues. The V end lost 5 bases, the J end lost 5 bases, and 12 bases lay between the germline ends. Looked up from germline, CDR1 is KGHSH and CDR2 is LQKENI. The chain's CDR3 is CASSLDGGTEAFF. For the CDR3, the DNA is TGTGCCAGCTCATTGGACGGGGGAACTGAAGCTTTCTTT.

The rearrangement joins TRBV15 to TRBJ1-5; TRBD1 aligns across 7 bases. CDR3 length: 14 residues. Trimming took 6 bases from V and 2 from J; bases not matched to a gene: 4. Germline V CDR1 and CDR2: LNHNV, YYDKDF (reference sequence). The CDR3 region has the DNA TGTGCCACCAGGTACAGGGGCGGCAATCAGCCCCAGCATTTT. As protein: CATRYRGGNQPQHF.

The rearrangement uses TRBV19 and TRBJ2-7; 8 bases match TRBD1. The CDR3 has 16 residues. With 3 bases clipped from V and 4 bases from J, the junction kept 11 bases outside the gene matches. Germline CDR1 LNHDA, CDR2 SQIVND (reference sequence). CDR3 protein: CASSISSDRGQYEQYF. The CDR3 region has the DNA TGTGCCAGTAGTATCAGTTCCGACAGGGGCCAGTACGAGCAGTACTTC.

The V and J genes are TRBV5-1 and TRBJ2-1; 13 positions match TRBD2. Trimming took 3 bases from V and 7 from J; bases not matched to a gene: 13. The CDR3 has 18 residues. CDR1 SGHRS and CDR2 YFSETQ come from the germline V gene. The CDR3 nucleotides are TGCGCCAGCAGCTCATTTAAAGGACTAGCGGGAGACATTAATGAGCAGTTCTTC. It translates to CASSSFKGLAGDINEQFF. Full variable domain (missing parts from reference TRBV5-1 and TRBJ2-1): KAGVTQTPRYLIKTRGQQVTLSCSPISGHRSVSWYQQTPGQGLQFLFEYFSETQRNKGNFPGRFSGRQFSNSRSEMNVSTLELGDSALYLCASSSFKGLAGDINEQFFGPGTRLTVL.

The chain links TRBV7-9 to TRBJ2-1; 11 bases map to TRBD2. The germline V gene encodes CDR1 SEHNR and CDR2 FQNEAQ (reference sequence). This CDR3 contains 16 residues. V lost 1 base, J lost 8 bases, and 7 bases stayed unmatched. The CDR3: CASSLGSGRGCDEQFF. The CDR3 nucleotides read TGTGCCAGCAGCTTAGGTAGCGGGAGGGGGTGTGATGAGCAGTTCTTC.

This chain joins TRBV24-1 and TRBJ2-2; no definite D call. CDR1 is KGHDR and CDR2 is SFDVKD in the germline V gene. Trimming removed 2 bases from V and 2 bases from J, with 5 bases in between. This CDR3 is built from 14 residues. The CDR3, as DNA: TGTGCCACCAGTGATTGGAGTAACACCGGGGAGCTGTTTTTT. As protein: CATSDWSNTGELFF.